These T cell receptor beta chains were read from a single sample in a study of T cells in Graves' hyperthyroidism and ophthalmopathy. Via MiXCR, TCRdb re-called the multiplex PCR reads, giving one row per CDR3 protein. The repertoire consists of 500,000 or so distinct CDR3 sequences, with 17% occurring once and the leading ten covering around 17%. The source material was blood. Receptors were obtained from a woman under 30 with Graves' ophthalmopathy. CDR3s include the opening cysteine and the closing phenylalanine or tryptophan. The order of the fields is clone size, D gene, J gene, V gene, CDR3 protein, CDR3 DNA. D genes are given only for firm matches. Some rows have no size entry. The others give once, few or many, or a class for an expanded clone.

>.|.|TRBJ1-5|TRBV19
CASSIVENQPQHF
TGTGCCAGTAGTATTGTAGAAAATCAGCCCCAGCATTTT
>few|.|TRBJ1-2|TRBV19
CASSMTDYGYTF
TGTGCCAGTAGTATGACAGACTATGGCTACACCTTC
>.|.|TRBJ2-7|TRBV29-1
CSVEVVGVTGTHEQYF
TGCAGCGTTGAAGTCGTAGGGGTCACAGGGACCCACGAGCAGTACTTC
>many|.|TRBJ2-7|TRBV5-1
CASSLESAGSEQYF
TGCGCCAGCAGCTTGGAATCCGCCGGGTCCGAGCAGTACTTC
>.|TRBD1|TRBJ1-5|TRBV15
CATSKQGGIEPQHF
TGTGCCACCAGCAAACAGGGGGGGATCGAGCCCCAGCATTTT
>.|.|TRBJ1-6|TRBV3-1
CASSQGMGARNSPLHF
TGTGCCAGCAGCCAGGGCATGGGGGCGCGAAATTCACCCCTCCACTTT
>.|TRBD1|TRBJ1-2|TRBV5-5
CASSLMGQGLPNYGYTF
TGTGCCAGCAGCTTAATGGGACAGGGGCTCCCAAACTATGGCTACACCTTC
>many|.|TRBJ2-1|TRBV18
CASSSNREYGEQFF
TGTGCCAGCTCATCGAATAGAGAATACGGTGAGCAGTTCTTC
>few|TRBD2|TRBJ2-2|TRBV19
CASSMTSGNGELFF
TGTGCCAGTAGTATGACTAGCGGGAACGGGGAGCTGTTTTTT
>many|TRBD1|TRBJ1-1|TRBV5-1
CASSLGRNRGQTEAFF
TGCGCCAGCAGCTTAGGACGGAACAGGGGGCAAACTGAAGCTTTCTTT
>many|TRBD1|TRBJ1-1|TRBV27
CASSKPGQGAEAFF
TGTGCCAGCAGTAAACCGGGACAGGGTGCTGAAGCTTTCTTT
>many|TRBD1|TRBJ2-1|TRBV2
CASGRTGVGEQFF
TGTGCCAGCGGCCGGACAGGGGTGGGTGAGCAGTTCTTC
>many|.|TRBJ1-1|TRBV6-5
CASSYQGAEAFF
TGTGCCAGCAGTTACCAGGGAGCTGAAGCTTTCTTT
>.|.|TRBJ2-7|TRBV19
CASSTQGLRRYEQYF
TGTGCCAGTTCGACACAGGGTTTACGGCGGTACGAGCAGTACTTC
>.|.|TRBJ1-3|TRBV29-1
CSCSTDLSGNTIYF
TGCAGCTGTTCTACCGATCTGTCTGGAAACACCATATATTTT
>.|.|TRBJ1-2|TRBV29-1
CSVEQGLGYTF
TGCAGCGTTGAACAGGGACTCGGCTACACCTTC
>many|TRBD2|TRBJ2-7|TRBV9
CASSVESSGYYEQYF
TGTGCCAGCAGCGTAGAAAGTAGCGGGTACTACGAGCAGTACTTC
>few|TRBD1|TRBJ1-2|TRBV20-1
CSARSRGQEATYGYTF
TGCAGTGCTAGGTCGAGGGGACAGGAGGCCACCTATGGCTACACCTTC
>.|TRBD2|TRBJ2-2|TRBV10-3
CAIKREGNTGELFF
TGTGCCATCAAACGGGAGGGGAACACCGGGGAGCTGTTTTTT
>many|.|TRBJ2-1|TRBV3-1
CASSQDTDLADEQFF
TGTGCCAGCAGCCAAGACACAGACTTGGCCGATGAGCAGTTCTTC
>many|.|TRBJ1-2|TRBV27
CASSLSAGTDGYTF
TGTGCCAGCAGTTTATCGGCAGGGACGGATGGCTACACCTTC
>many|.|TRBJ1-2|TRBV30
CAWSRGFNYGYTF
TGTGCCTGGAGCCGGGGATTTAACTATGGCTACACCTTC
>.|TRBD1|TRBJ2-7|TRBV6-1
CASSEALQDREPYEQYF
TGTGCCAGCAGTGAAGCGCTACAGGACAGGGAACCCTACGAGCAGTACTTC
>.|TRBD2|TRBJ2-7|TRBV7-9
CASSKAGRGNEQYF
TGTGCCAGCAGCAAAGCGGGAAGGGGCAACGAGCAGTACTTC
>many|.|TRBJ2-5|TRBV13
CASSLVQGSSSQETQYF
TGTGCCAGCAGCTTAGTGCAGGGGAGTTCGTCTCAAGAGACCCAGTACTTC
>many|.|TRBJ2-7|TRBV20-1
CSARDSYEQYF
TGCAGTGCTAGGGACTCCTACGAGCAGTACTTC
>many|.|TRBJ1-6|TRBV12-3/TRBV12-4
CASSTGTDNSPLHF
TGTGCCAGCAGCACAGGGACCGATAATTCACCCCTCCACTTT
>many|.|TRBJ1-2|TRBV30
CAWSLPAGAPSGYTF
TGTGCCTGGAGTCTTCCCGCGGGGGCTCCATCGGGCTACACCTTC
>many|.|TRBJ2-3|TRBV3-1
CASSQYGDLLTDTQYF
TGTGCCAGCAGCCAATATGGGGACCTCCTCACAGATACGCAGTATTTT